The 22 T cell receptor beta chains presented below share a single source sample, sequenced in a study of CD4 T cells in relation to SARS-CoV-2 and coronaviruses. TCRdb keeps only in-frame clones here, not all; method: immunoSEQ multiplex PCR. The sample carries tens of thousands of clones, 65% to 80% recorded once. These receptors' antigens are unknown. The unexposed donors gave CD4+ T cells in about 2010-2019, prior to COVID-19. After around nine days of culture, CD4+ T cells were isolated. The source material was CD4+ T cells from PBMCs, cultured in vitro. These receptors originate from a human donor in good health.

V and J are TRBV4-1 and TRBJ2-5, with TRBD1 as a possible D gene (6 bases). The germline V gene has CDR1 MGHRA and CDR2 YSYEKL. The CDR3 is made up of 14 amino acids. V lost 5 bases and J lost 5, with 15 bases in between. CDR3 sequence: CASSETKRGETQYF. The CDR3 DNA reads TGCGCCAGCAGCGAAACGAAGAGGGGGGAGACCCAGTACTTC.

V gene TRBV11-2 combines with J gene TRBJ2-5, with 8 nucleotides matching TRBD2. In germline, CDR1 is SGHAT, CDR2 FQNNGV. V shed 4 bases, J shed 2 bases, and the junction held 9 bases outside the gene matches. The CDR3 runs 16 residues. CDR3 nucleotide sequence: TGTGCCAGCAGCTCCCAGCGGGAGAGGGGGCAAGAGACCCAGTACTTC. As protein: CASSSQRERGQETQYF.

This chain joins TRBV18 and TRBJ2-2, with 9 bases lining up with TRBD2. The CDR3 has 20 residues. Germline CDR1 KGHSH, CDR2 LQKENI. Unmatched junction bases numbered 21, after V lost 6 bases and J lost 4 bases. The DNA for the CDR3 is TGTGCCAGCTCCCCCCGACGACAGCCCGGGCTAGCGGGAAGCACCGGGGAGCTGTTTTTT. This gives the protein CASSPRRQPGLAGSTGELFF.

A single count supports this clone. The gene calls are TRBV2 and TRBJ1-4, with unresolved D. The germline V gene has CDR1 SNHLY and CDR2 FYNNEI. Between the trimmed V and J ends, which lost 8 bases and 0 bases, there was a span of 7 bases. The CDR3 sequence is 13 residues long. CDR3 DNA sequence: TGTGCCAGCCTACGTGCAACTAATGAAAAACTGTTTTTT. Translation: CASLRATNEKLFF.

The V and J genes are TRBV7-2 and TRBJ1-3; TRBD1 is a possible D gene (6 bases). In germline, CDR1 is SGHTA, CDR2 FQGNSA. The CDR3 runs to 16 residues. V gave up 5 bases and J gave up 2 bases, with 16 bases separating them. The CDR3 spells CASSPQGSGAGNTIYF. The CDR3, as DNA: TGTGCCAGCAGCCCGCAGGGGTCGGGGGCTGGAAACACCATATATTTT.

Only one count was recorded for this clone. The rearrangement joins TRBV18 to TRBJ2-5; TRBD1 matches at 9 bases. The ends lost 3 bases at V and 1 base at J; junction bases unmatched: 3. CDR1 and CDR2 (germline): KGHSH, LQKENI. CDR3 size: 15 residues. In DNA, the CDR3 is TGTGCCAGCTCACCCTCGACAGGGGGCCAAGAGACCCAGTACTTC. This encodes CASSPSTGGQETQYF.

V is TRBV18 and J is TRBJ2-2; D is unresolved. The germline V gene has CDR1 KGHSH and CDR2 LQKENI. V was clipped by 5 bases and J by 3 bases, with 7 bases between them. The CDR3 contains 13 residues. DNA of the CDR3: TGTGCCAGCTCAATCTTTGACACCGGGGAGCTGTTTTTT. As protein: CASSIFDTGELFF.

This clone was counted only a few times. The chain employs TRBV6-1 and TRBJ1-2; D is unresolved. Trimming stripped 0 bases from V and 6 bases from J, with 8 bases between. Germline V gives CDR1 MNHNS, CDR2 SASEGT. The CDR3 runs to 13 residues. CDR3 DNA: TGTGCCAGCAGTGAAGCTTTCAACGATGGCTACACCTTC. Translated: CASSEAFNDGYTF.

This rearrangement joins TRBV19 to TRBJ2-5, with D possibly TRBD2 on 5 matching bases. V was cut by 2 bases and J by 1 base, with 14 bases left in between. This CDR3 is built from 16 residues. Germline V gene sequence: CDR1 LNHDA, CDR2 SQIVND (reference sequence). This chain's CDR3 is CASSIQRRGLQETQYF. CDR3 in DNA: TGTGCCAGTAGTATACAGAGGAGAGGACTCCAAGAGACCCAGTACTTC.

The chain is built from TRBV5-1 and TRBJ2-7, with a tentative D call TRBD2 (5 bases). CDR1 and CDR2 from the germline V gene are SGHRS and YFSETQ. The CDR3 contains 15 residues. The V gene lost 0 bases and the J gene lost 3 bases, with 13 bases spanning the gap. CDR3 loop: CASSLEASSGYEQYF. The CDR3 DNA follows: TGCGCCAGCAGCTTGGAAGCTAGCAGTGGCTACGAGCAGTACTTC.

The chain links TRBV5-1 to TRBJ2-6; D perhaps matches TRBD1 (6 bases). The CDR3 runs 14 residues. V was clipped by 6 bases and J by 4 bases, with 11 bases between them. Germline CDR1 SGHRS, CDR2 YFSETQ. The CDR3 sequence: CASTGQYGANVLTF. The CDR3 DNA follows: TGCGCCAGCACTGGACAGTACGGGGCCAACGTCCTGACTTTC.

The chain joins TRBV12-3 or TRBV12-4 to TRBJ2-3; unclear D gene. The CDR3 runs to 12 residues. V was cut by 5 bases and J by 4 bases, with 7 bases left in between. The CDR3 region is CASSQRADTQYF. CDR3 coding DNA: TGTGCCAGCAGTCAACGGGCAGATACGCAGTATTTT.

This chain links TRBV5-1 with TRBJ1-4; D is perhaps TRBD1 (5 bases). The CDR3 length is 17 residues. Germline V gene data show CDR1 as SGHRS and CDR2 as YFSETQ. The V end lost 3 bases, the J end lost 8 bases, and 23 bases lay between the germline ends. CDR3 coding DNA: TGCGCCAGCAGCTCCAACCCGAACCTCCCGGGACGGGAAAAACTGTTTTTT. It yields the protein CASSSNPNLPGREKLFF.

J is TRBJ2-3 and V is TRBV27, with 9 bases that match TRBD2. The CDR3 spans 17 residues. V dropped 4 bases and J dropped 5; count of bases not matched to a gene: 13. Germline V gene lookup returns CDR1 MNHEY and CDR2 SMNVEV (reference sequence). DNA for the CDR3: TGTGCCAGCAGTTCCCCCTTTTTAGCGGGAGATATAGATACGCAGTATTTT. It translates to CASSSPFLAGDIDTQYF.

This chain uses TRBV12-3 or TRBV12-4 with TRBJ1-2, with D possibly TRBD1 on 6 matching bases. The CDR3 is 12 residues long. Trimming took off 5 bases at V and 5 bases at J, with 9 bases between the two ends. As DNA, the CDR3 is TGTGCCAGCAGTCTGACAGGATATGGCTACACCTTC. Translated: CASSLTGYGYTF.

V gene TRBV29-1 combines with J gene TRBJ1-1; possibly TRBD1 for D (6 bases). Trimming left V 3 bases short and J 1 base short, with 9 bases between. Per germline, CDR1 SQVTM and CDR2 ANQGSEA. The CDR3 loop spans 13 amino acids. The CDR3 nucleotides read TGCAGCGTTGAGGCAGGGGAGAACACTGAAGCTTTCTTT. This sequence encodes CSVEAGENTEAFF.

This sequence joins TRBV9 and TRBJ1-2, with D hard to call. Germline-derived CDR1 and CDR2 are SGDLS and YYNGEE. The length of the CDR3 is 14 residues. Trimming cost V 4 bases and J 4 bases, with 14 bases left between them. CDR3 coding DNA: TGTGCCAGCAGCCCCACGACTGCGGCCTATGGCTACACCTTC. Translating it yields CASSPTTAAYGYTF.

This clone was seen only a few times. The genes are TRBV7-9 and TRBJ1-6, with D hard to call. V dropped 1 base and J dropped 6 bases, with 10 bases sitting between them. This CDR3 has 15 residues. The germline CDR1 and CDR2 sequences are SEHNR and FQNEAQ (reference sequence). CDR3 loop: CASSLGPGPNSPLHF. The DNA of the CDR3 is TGTGCCAGCAGCTTAGGCCCGGGCCCTAATTCACCCCTCCACTTT.

The rearrangement links TRBV7-9 to TRBJ2-5; D possibly corresponds to TRBD1 (6 bases). The germline CDR1 and CDR2 sequences are SEHNR and FQNEAQ (reference sequence). The CDR3 extends over 16 amino acids. V was trimmed by 1 base and J by 0 bases, leaving 12 bases between them. Here the CDR3 reads CASSLVGTWYQETQYF. In DNA, the CDR3 is TGTGCCAGCAGCTTAGTGGGGACATGGTACCAAGAGACCCAGTACTTC.

This chain uses TRBV5-5 with TRBJ2-1, with D unresolved. Germline CDR1 reads SGHKS; CDR2 reads YYEKEE (reference sequence). The V end was cut by 4 bases, the J end by 0 bases, with 8 bases between. This CDR3 comprises 14 residues. The CDR3 DNA sequence: TGTGCCAGCAGCGACCCAAGCTCCTACAATGAGCAGTTCTTC. Protein sequence: CASSDPSSYNEQFF.

This clone appeared once. The CDR3 protein is CASSSRGRGTSGTDAYNEQFF. The CDR3 DNA is TGTGCCAGCAGTAGTAGGGGTCGGGGGACTAGCGGGACCGATGCTTACAATGAGCAGTTCTTC. J is TRBJ2-1 and V is TRBV27, with 13 bases identical to TRBD2. Looked up from germline, CDR1 is MNHEY and CDR2 is SMNVEV (reference sequence). Unmatched junction bases numbered 20, after V lost 5 bases and J lost 4 bases. This CDR3 contains 21 residues.

The rearrangement uses TRBV14 and TRBJ2-7; 9 bases fit TRBD1. The junction had 7 bases not matched to a gene; V was cut back by 5 bases and J by 2 bases. CDR1 and CDR2 (germline): SGHDN, FVKESK. CDR3 size: 15 residues. The CDR3 reads CASSSYGTGTYEQYF. CDR3 nucleotide sequence: TGTGCCAGCAGCTCTTACGGGACAGGGACCTACGAGCAGTACTTC.